This TCR beta chain derives from a study of OX40 agonist ivuxolimab in advanced cancers. Study summary: Partial responses were observed in three patients, of whom one had hepatocellular carcinoma and two had cutaneous melanoma.

Regarding the study as a whole: CD4+ T cells averaged fewer expanded clones than CD8+ T cells. Partial responders at 0.1-3.0 mg/kg showed near-lowest clonal expansion.

Germline V gene lookup returns CDR1 KGHSH and CDR2 LQKENI. V dropped 0 bases and J dropped 6 bases, with 14 bases sitting between them. The CDR3 contains 15 residues. Of note for this clone: What it binds is unknown.

TCRdb keeps only in-frame clones here, not all; method: immunoSEQ multiplex PCR. The repertoire consists of tens of thousands of clones, with approximately 80% occurring once and the leading ten covering around 11%. The source was CD4+ or CD8+ T cells sorted from blood, collected in a trial of the OX40 agonist ivuxolimab. This sequence originates from an adult with an advanced solid tumor such as melanoma, head and neck, liver or kidney cancer. This chain uses TRBV18 with TRBJ1-1; D is uncertain. CDR3 nucleotide sequence: TGTGCCAGCTCACCACCCGTCATGGGAACGGCTGAAGCTTTCTTT. It is translated as CASSPPVMGTAEAFF.